A selection of T cell receptor beta chains follows, all from one sample in a study of cytomegalovirus exposure and HLA in healthy donors. The assay was immunoSEQ multiplex PCR, and TCRdb's table has in-frame clones only and misses some. There are about 68,000 clones in the sample; 95% to 97% occur only once, and around 2.4% lies in the top ten. What was sequenced was PBMCs. These receptors were collected from a man aged 18 to 30 in good health and CMV-seronegative. Each CDR3 is given with its conserved first and last residue. A D gene is named only where the DNA matches it firmly. The size field is filled for only some rows; it gives once, few, many or a size class.

cdr3_nt | cdr3_aa | j_call | d_call | clone_size | v_call
TGTGCCAGCAGTCAGGGGGTGAACACTGAAGCTTTCTTT | CASSQGVNTEAFF | TRBJ1-1 | TRBD1 | - | TRBV2
TGTGCCAGCAGCGGACCGGGACTAGCGGGTGGGGGGGAGCAGTACTTC | CASSGPGLAGGGEQYF | TRBJ2-7 | TRBD2 | - | TRBV13
TGTGCCAGCACCGAATGGAGGATGGGCAATCAGCCCCAGCATTTT | CASTEWRMGNQPQHF | TRBJ1-5 | - | once | TRBV6-1
TGTGCCAGCGCGGGTCTGGAGGCGCAGTATTTT | CASAGLEAQYF | TRBJ2-3 | - | - | TRBV27
TGTGCCAGCTCGGGGACAGGGGGCGACTACAATGAGCAGTTCTTC | CASSGTGGDYNEQFF | TRBJ2-1 | TRBD1 | - | TRBV18
TGTGCCTGGAGCCAACAGGGGGCGCATGAAAAACTGTTTTTT | CAWSQQGAHEKLFF | TRBJ1-4 | TRBD1 | once | TRBV30
TGTGCCAGCAGCCCCCGGACAGGGCTACAAAACACTGAAGCTTTCTTT | CASSPRTGLQNTEAFF | TRBJ1-1 | TRBD1 | - | TRBV13
TGCGCCAGCAGTGAGGTTAGGGGGGAGACCCAGTACTTC | CASSEVRGETQYF | TRBJ2-5 | - | - | TRBV10-2
TGCGCCAGCAGTGAGTTCGGACAGGGAGACGAGCAGTACTTC | CASSEFGQGDEQYF | TRBJ2-7 | TRBD1 | - | TRBV10-1
TGCGCCAGCAGCCAAGAGGCTAGCGGGAGGACCGGGGAGCTGTTTTTT | CASSQEASGRTGELFF | TRBJ2-2 | TRBD2 | - | TRBV4-1
TGTGCCAGCAGTAGCGATAGCAATCAGCCCCAGCATTTT | CASSSDSNQPQHF | TRBJ1-5 | - | - | TRBV6-4
TGTGCCAGCAGAGACCCTCTCGGGGACACCTCCTACGAGCAGTACTTC | CASRDPLGDTSYEQYF | TRBJ2-7 | - | - | TRBV2
TGTGCCAGCCATCCGCAGGGCTCCTACGAGCAGTACTTC | CASHPQGSYEQYF | TRBJ2-7 | - | - | TRBV6-1
TGTGCCAGCAGCTTAGAGCCGGGAGGCCAGCCCCAGCATTTT | CASSLEPGGQPQHF | TRBJ1-5 | - | - | TRBV7-2
TGTGCCAGCAGTCCCCGACAGGGTAAAGAGACCCAGTACTTC | CASSPRQGKETQYF | TRBJ2-5 | TRBD1 | - | TRBV28
TGTGCCAGCAGTACGGGGGGACAGGGCACAGATACGCAGTATTTT | CASSTGGQGTDTQYF | TRBJ2-3 | - | - | TRBV28
TGTGCCACCAGTTGGGAAGACAGGGAACCCTATGGCTACACCTTC | CATSWEDREPYGYTF | TRBJ1-2 | TRBD1 | - | TRBV15
TGCGCCAGCAGCCAAGATTATGGAACAGAGAATCAGCCCCAGCATTTT | CASSQDYGTENQPQHF | TRBJ1-5 | - | once | TRBV4-1
TGTGCCAGCAGCCAAACACTGAACACTGAAGCTTTCTTT | CASSQTLNTEAFF | TRBJ1-1 | - | once | TRBV7-3
TGTGCCAGCAGCTACGAAACCGGGACAGGGGCAGAGACCCAGTACTTC | CASSYETGTGAETQYF | TRBJ2-5 | TRBD1 | - | TRBV5-4
TGTGCCAGCAGTTACCCGGGACTAGCGGTAATCCATGAGCAGTTCTTC | CASSYPGLAVIHEQFF | TRBJ2-1 | TRBD2 | - | TRBV6-6
TGTGCCAGCAGCCAGGCCCGGGATCGAGCTAACTATGGCTACACCTTC | CASSQARDRANYGYTF | TRBJ1-2 | - | - | TRBV7-3
TGTGCCAGCTCACCGGGAGGAGAGCCCCAGCATTTT | CASSPGGEPQHF | TRBJ1-5 | - | - | TRBV18
TGTGCTAGCTCAGGAGGATCCGGGGAGCTGTTTTTT | CASSGGSGELFF | TRBJ2-2 | - | - | TRBV7-7
TGTGCCAGCAGCTTAGCGGGGGGCAATCAGCCCCAGCATTTT | CASSLAGGNQPQHF | TRBJ1-5 | - | - | TRBV13
TGTGCCAGCAGTTACTCTCGACAGCGCTACGAGCAGTACTTC | CASSYSRQRYEQYF | TRBJ2-7 | - | - | TRBV6-5
TGTGCCAGCTCCTATCGGGACACCGGTTTTGGGGAGCAGTACTTC | CASSYRDTGFGEQYF | TRBJ2-7 | - | - | TRBV18
TGTGCCAGCAGCTTCGCAGGGAACAATCAGCCCCAGCATTTT | CASSFAGNNQPQHF | TRBJ1-5 | - | - | TRBV11-2
TGCGCCAGCACGTCGGTCAGGGGGGAGTCACCCCTCCACTTT | CASTSVRGESPLHF | TRBJ1-6 | TRBD1 | - | TRBV10-2
TGTGCCAGCAGTTTATCAGGGGATACTTATGAAGCTTTCTTT | CASSLSGDTYEAFF | TRBJ1-1 | - | - | TRBV27
TGTGCCAGCAGCAAAGTGCGGACAGCCTACGAGCAGTACTTC | CASSKVRTAYEQYF | TRBJ2-7 | - | - | TRBV21-1
TGTGCCAGCAACTCTAGGGGCATCCAAGAGACCCAGTACTTC | CASNSRGIQETQYF | TRBJ2-5 | - | - | TRBV11-2
TGTGCCAGCTCACCTCCGGGCGGGAAAAGTTGGGATGAGCAGTTCTTC | CASSPPGGKSWDEQFF | TRBJ2-1 | - | - | TRBV18
TGTGCCAGCAGCTCGGGACAAACATACAATGAGCAGTTCTTC | CASSSGQTYNEQFF | TRBJ2-1 | - | - | TRBV25-1
TGCAGCACGGGACAGGGCAACTATGGCTACACCTTC | CSTGQGNYGYTF | TRBJ1-2 | TRBD1 | - | TRBV29-1
TGTGCCAGCAGAAGGGGACATGCTTCCTACGAGCAGTACTTC | CASRRGHASYEQYF | TRBJ2-7 | - | - | TRBV11-2
TGTGCCAGCAGCTTAGGGACAGAAGGCCAGCCCCAGCATTTT | CASSLGTEGQPQHF | TRBJ1-5 | - | - | TRBV7-9
TGTGCCAGCAGTTCCCCTCCGGGACAGGGGGCGAGCAATCAGCCCCAGCATTTT | CASSSPPGQGASNQPQHF | TRBJ1-5 | TRBD1 | - | TRBV28
TGTGCCAGCAGCCAGGAAGGGGACAGCTACTACTCTGGGGCCAACGTCCTGACTTTC | CASSQEGDSYYSGANVLTF | TRBJ2-6 | TRBD1 | - | TRBV4-2
TGTGCCAGCAGCTTGCTGGGGACAGGGAACACTGAAGCTTTCTTT | CASSLLGTGNTEAFF | TRBJ1-1 | TRBD1 | - | TRBV7-9
TGCAGCGTTGAATCCCGGGACAGAGAAAAACTGTTTTTT | CSVESRDREKLFF | TRBJ1-4 | TRBD1 | - | TRBV29-1
TGTGCCAGCAGCCGAGGGTTGGCTAAGGGAGACACCATATATTTT | CASSRGLAKGDTIYF | TRBJ1-3 | - | - | TRBV4-2
TGTGCCAGTAGTATTGAGGGCGTGGGCAATCAGCCCCAGCATTTT | CASSIEGVGNQPQHF | TRBJ1-5 | - | - | TRBV19
TGTGCCAGCAGCCGGAGACAGGGGGATGTAGGAGAGACCCAGTACTTC | CASSRRQGDVGETQYF | TRBJ2-5 | TRBD1 | - | TRBV5-4
TGTGCTAGCAGTCACGCGGACAGGTGGACCTCTGGAAACACCATATATTTT | CASSHADRWTSGNTIYF | TRBJ1-3 | TRBD1 | - | TRBV2
TGTGCCAGCAGTTACTCGGGGAGTCCTAATGAAAAACTGTTTTTT | CASSYSGSPNEKLFF | TRBJ1-4 | - | - | TRBV6-5